Shown below are 9 T cell receptor beta chains from a single sample sequenced in a study of T-cell memory formation after mild COVID-19 (dated by TCRdb to about 2021). Libraries were constructed by 5' RACE. Sequencer: Illumina NovaSeq 6000. TCRdb reprocessed the public reads (quality trimming at Q25 with fastp, clone calling with MiXCR) and kept in-frame beta chains. Here each entry gathers all rows of one CDR3 protein and keeps the most common genes and DNA. The sample table records roughly 130,000 distinct CDR3 sequences; about 6.5% of these occur just once. Jointly, the top ten make up under 2.5% of the sample. The specimen was PBMCs or a T cell subset sorted from them (not recorded which). Every receptor here comes from an adult woman who had mild COVID-19 (a few samples of this study predate the infection). The sample titles of this study are shuffled in the database, so cell type and time point are left out; the donor was told from shared clones.

The chain couples TRBV9 to TRBJ2-1, with D possibly TRBD1 on 6 matching bases. CDR3 length: 15 amino acids. Germline CDR1 reads SGDLS; CDR2 reads YYNGEE. V lost 0 bases, J lost 5 bases, and 12 bases lay in between. The DNA of the CDR3 is TGTGCCAGCAGCGTAGTAGGGGGACCGAACAATGAGCAGTTCTTC. This gives the protein CASSVVGGPNNEQFF.

The table lists this clonotype with many counts. This chain connects TRBV25-1 to TRBJ2-3; D tentatively reads TRBD1 or TRBD2 (5 bases each). The germline V and J ends were trimmed by 1 base and 5 bases, with 16 bases remaining between them. Germline V gene data show CDR1 as MGHDK and CDR2 as SYGVNS. CDR3 length: 16 residues. CDR3: CASSELGTSSEDTQYF. The DNA of the CDR3 is TGTGCCAGCAGTGAATTGGGGACCTCCTCGGAAGATACGCAGTATTTT. Filled out from reference TRBV25-1 and TRBJ2-3, the complete variable domain reads EADIYQTPRYLVIGTGKKITLECSQTMGHDKMYWYQQDPGMELHLIHYSYGVNSTEKGDLSSESTVSRIRTEHFPLTLESARPSHTSQYLCASSELGTSSEDTQYFGPGTRLTVL.

This clonotype turned up a few times. The chain links TRBV6-5 to TRBJ1-2, with D tentatively TRBD1 (6 bases). CDR1 and CDR2 from the germline V gene are MNHEY and SVGAGI. The CDR3 contains 13 residues. Trimming removed 4 bases at V and 6 bases at J, with 12 bases between. Here the CDR3 DNA reads TGTGCCAGCAGTTTGCACAGGGCCCATGGCTACACCTTC. Translated: CASSLHRAHGYTF.

The J gene is TRBJ2-7, the V gene TRBV11-2, with 9 bases that match TRBD2. This CDR3 contains 15 residues. Germline V gene data show CDR1 as SGHAT and CDR2 as FQNNGV. With 3 bases clipped from V and 3 bases from J, the junction kept 6 bases outside the gene matches. CDR3 nucleotides: TGTGCCAGCAGCTTTCCCCTAGCGGGGAGCTACGAGCAGTACTTC. The encoded protein is CASSFPLAGSYEQYF.

Regarding this clonotype: A much larger clonotype is one base distant, so this may be a read error. The chain uses TRBV28 and TRBJ2-4, with D tentatively TRBD1 (7 bases). The CDR3 is 14 amino acids. Germline lookup yields CDR1 MDHEN and CDR2 SYDVKM. With 10 bases removed from V and 4 bases from J, the gap between germline ends came to 17 bases. CDR3 nucleotide sequence: TGTGCCACCCCGGCGGGACAGAGGAAAAACATTCAGTACTTC. This sequence encodes CATPAGQRKNIQYF. The full variable domain, with the rest looked up from reference TRBV28 and TRBJ2-4, is DVKVTQSSRYLVKRTGEKVFLECVQDMDHENMFWYRQDPGLGLRLIYFSYDVKMKEKGDIPEGYSVSREKKERFSLILESASTNQTSMYLCATPAGQRKNIQYFGAGTRLSVL.

This chain connects TRBV7-2 to TRBJ2-5; the match to TRBD1 covers 10 bases. J was trimmed by 2 bases and V by 4 bases; bases with no gene match: 7. This CDR3 contains 16 residues. Germline V CDR1 and CDR2: SGHTA, FQGNSA. CDR3 nucleotide sequence: TGTGCCAGCAGCTCCGTCGACAGGGGGCGTCAAGAGACCCAGTACTTC. It encodes CASSSVDRGRQETQYF.

This clonotype was seen a handful of times. The gene calls are TRBV5-1 and TRBJ2-7; possibly TRBD2 for D (5 bases). Between the trimmed V and J ends, which lost 4 bases and 2 bases, there was a span of 16 bases. This CDR3 comprises 15 residues. The germline gives CDR1 SGHRS, CDR2 YFSETQ. The CDR3: CASSLASGWTYEQYF. CDR3 DNA sequence: TGCGCCAGCAGCCTGGCCTCGGGGTGGACCTACGAGCAGTACTTC.

The chain couples TRBV12-3 or TRBV12-4 to TRBJ1-6; D is unclear. V shed 4 bases and J shed 6 bases, with 4 bases lying between them. The CDR3 is 12 residues long. CDR3 sequence reads: CASSSANSPLHF. CDR3 coding DNA: TGTGCCAGCAGTTCTGCTAATTCACCCCTCCACTTT.

This clonotype has just a few counts. The chain is built from TRBV4-3 and TRBJ2-1; 10 nucleotides align to TRBD2. Germline V gene lookup returns CDR1 LGHNA and CDR2 YSLEER. V shed 0 bases and J 7 bases; nucleotides not matched to a gene: 9. This CDR3 spans 17 amino acids. In DNA, the CDR3 is TGCGCCAGCAGCCAAGAGTTCGGGGCTAGCGGGAGAAATGAGCAGTTCTTC. The encoded protein is CASSQEFGASGRNEQFF.